The clone carrying this TCR beta chain came up a few times. The antigen remains undetermined. This sample was included in a study of neurological immune-mediated disorders. TCRdb independently ran MiXCR on the 5' RACE reads; one entry per CDR3 protein. The table lists some 22,000 distinct CDR3 sequences, around a sixth of them singletons. V lost 2 bases to trimming and J lost 2 bases, with 7 bases between them. CDR3 length: 13 residues. Germline V lookup: CDR1 SGHAT, CDR2 FQNNGV. The study, taken as a whole, reports: The multiple sclerosis repertoire cluster lacked an association with any feature, whether clinical or MRI.

The rearrangement joins TRBV11-2 to TRBJ2-7; possibly TRBD1 for D (6 bases). The source material was CD8+ T cells from blood. The receptor's source is a woman under 30 with multiple sclerosis. The DNA for the CDR3 is TGTGCCAGCAGCTTAAGGGACACCTACGAGCAGTACTTC. It specifies CASSLRDTYEQYF.